This TCR beta chain originates from a study of T cells in Graves' hyperthyroidism and ophthalmopathy. Study results and caveats: Most thyroid clonotypes with frequency above 0.001 were detected in blood. In the analysis, a 13 V-J model separated ophthalmopathy from stable hyperthyroidism.

CDR1 and CDR2 (germline): GTSNPN, SVGIG (reference sequence). CDR3 size: 13 residues. V lost 0 bases, J lost 6 bases, and 9 bases lay in between. Inclusion characteristics of ophthalmopathy patients comprised a Clinical Activity Score of at least 3, a NOSPECS grade of at least 4, and duration under 3 months. RNA transcripts served as the template for amplifying TCR beta CDR3 regions. First-round RT-PCR targeting the TCR CDR3 was performed with the HTBI primer set. TCRdb passed the multiplex PCR reads through MiXCR, listing each CDR3 protein once. The table has about 250,000 distinct CDR3 sequences, 20% to 25% seen once. This clonotype was detected many times. Its specificity is unknown.

The sequencing sample was made of blood. The receptor comes from a man aged 30-40 years with Graves' ophthalmopathy. The gene calls are TRBV30 and TRBJ1-5, with unresolved D. CDR3 in amino acids: CAWSVAPGQPQHF. As DNA, the CDR3 is TGTGCCTGGAGTGTAGCGCCTGGTCAGCCCCAGCATTTT.